The 14 T cell receptor beta chains given below trace back to one sample, sequenced in a study of blood T cell repertoires in COVID-19. This table comes from immunoSEQ multiplex PCR, and its TCRdb copy is limited to in-frame clones, with some not included. There are about 68,000 clones in the sample; less than 95% occur only once, and 4.8% lies in the top ten. Sequencing was done on a sample of peripheral blood. These receptors were collected from a woman in her fifties or sixties with active COVID-19.

The chain recombines TRBV29-1 with TRBJ2-7, with D maybe TRBD2 (5 bases). Germline CDR1 and CDR2: SQVTM and ANQGSEA. This CDR3 contains 15 residues. V lost 5 bases to trimming and J lost 7 bases, with 24 bases between them. CDR3 in amino acids: CSVSGEGHGLWEQYF. CDR3 coding DNA: TGCAGCGTTAGCGGCGAAGGTCATGGGCTGTGGGAGCAGTACTTC.

The chain couples TRBV5-1 to TRBJ1-2, with a weak D call TRBD1 (6 bases). The CDR3 spans 12 residues. The V gene lost 1 base and the J gene lost 13 bases, with 14 bases spanning the gap. The V gene's germline CDR1 is SGHRS and CDR2 YFSETQ. The CDR3 loop reads CASSLLDSRVTF. CDR3 coding DNA: TGCGCCAGCAGCTTGTTGGACAGTCGAGTCACCTTC.

This clone was counted a single time. The rearrangement links TRBV2 to TRBJ2-1; D call uncertain. Per germline, CDR1 SNHLY and CDR2 FYNNEI. Trimming removed 2 bases from V and 15 bases from J, with 17 bases in between. This CDR3 contains 13 residues. The DNA for the CDR3 is TGTGCCAGCAGTGAATGGAAGGAGTTGTTTGCGTTCTTC. Translation: CASSEWKELFAFF.

The chain carries TRBV5-5 and TRBJ2-7; 8 bases are shared with TRBD2. Trimming removed 4 bases from V and 3 bases from J; junction bases left unmatched: 6. Germline V gives CDR1 SGHKS, CDR2 YYEKEE (reference sequence). This CDR3 comprises 14 residues. The CDR3 sequence: CASSGGRPHYEQYF. Written as DNA, the CDR3 is TGTGCCAGCAGCGGCGGGAGGCCGCACTACGAGCAGTACTTC.

The CDR3 loop is CAVKGGTASGNTIYF. The CDR3 DNA reads as TGTGCTGTAAAAGGCGGGACAGCCTCTGGAAACACCATATATTTT. V usage is TRBV30 and J usage is TRBJ1-3; TRBD1 aligns across 7 bases. Germline values: CDR1 GTSNPN, CDR2 SVGIG (reference sequence). CDR3 length equals 15 residues.

The rearrangement joins TRBV6-2 or TRBV6-3 to TRBJ2-7; no clear D gene. Germline lookup yields CDR1 MNHEY and CDR2 SVGEGT. The CDR3 covers 13 residues. Trimming pared 8 bases from V and 2 bases from J, leaving 13 bases between. The chain's CDR3 is CASGLTAAYEQYF. CDR3 nucleotides: TGTGCCAGCGGCCTCACAGCTGCCTACGAGCAGTACTTC.

The chain combines TRBV28 with TRBJ2-3, with 8 bases matching TRBD2. The CDR3 contains 16 residues. The V gene end was trimmed by 3 bases and the J gene end by 10 bases; junction bases not matched to a gene: 15. Germline CDR1 is MDHEN and CDR2 is SYDVKM. The CDR3 nucleotides are TGTGCCAGCAGTTTGGTGGGCGGGAGGACACCAGGGGCGCAGTATTTT. This encodes CASSLVGGRTPGAQYF.

The rearrangement joins TRBV5-6 to TRBJ2-1; TRBD2 agrees at 7 bases. CDR1 SGHDT and CDR2 YYEEEE come from the germline V gene. The trim removed 2 bases at V and 8 bases at J, leaving 7 bases unmatched. This CDR3 is 14 amino acids long. Here the CDR3 DNA reads TGTGCCAGCAGCTTAGGCGGGAGAGAGGATGAGCAGTTCTTC. Its translation is CASSLGGREDEQFF.

The V and J genes are TRBV15 and TRBJ2-1; tentative D call: TRBD2 (6 bases). Trimming took off 3 bases at V and 7 bases at J, with 16 bases between the two ends. Germline assignment: CDR1 LNHNV and CDR2 YYDKDF (reference sequence). The CDR3 is 15 amino acids. CDR3 in amino acids: CATSSGAAGRNEQFF. The CDR3 nucleotides read TGTGCCACCAGCAGCGGGGCGGCGGGGCGGAATGAGCAGTTCTTC. The full variable domain, rest sourced from reference TRBV15 and TRBJ2-1, is DAMVIQNPRYQVTQFGKPVTLSCSQTLNHNVMYWYQQKSSQAPKLLFHYYDKDFNNEADTPDNFQSRRPNTSFCFLDIRSPGLGDTAMYLCATSSGAAGRNEQFFGPGTRLTVL.

The chain couples TRBV5-1 to TRBJ2-1; TRBD2 is a possible D gene (6 bases). The CDR3 loop spans 14 amino acids. Looked up from germline, CDR1 is SGHRS and CDR2 is YFSETQ. V was clipped by 3 bases and J by 5 bases, with 12 bases between them. CDR3 loop: CASSSGTLHNEQFF. The CDR3, as DNA: TGCGCCAGCAGCTCCGGGACTCTTCACAATGAGCAGTTCTTC.

The chain is built from TRBV5-1 and TRBJ1-2; 8 bases map to TRBD1. V lost 4 bases and J lost 4; bases outside the gene matches: 9. The CDR3 length is 15 residues. Germline loops: CDR1 SGHRS, CDR2 YFSETQ. Here the CDR3 reads CASSLRQGNSYGYTF. Here the CDR3 DNA reads TGCGCCAGCAGCCTCCGACAGGGGAACTCCTATGGCTACACCTTC.

The chain combines TRBV7-9 with TRBJ2-1; weak D call: TRBD2 (6 bases). The CDR3 spans 19 residues. Germline values: CDR1 SEHNR, CDR2 FQNEAQ (reference sequence). The V end was cut by 4 bases, the J end by 0 bases, with 22 bases between. The CDR3, as DNA: TGTGCCAGCAGCTCCCAACCGGGGACTCGATCGAGCTCCTACAATGAGCAGTTCTTC. This translates into CASSSQPGTRSSSYNEQFF.

A few counts support this clone. The chain joins TRBV5-5 to TRBJ1-2; 9 bases match TRBD1. Germline V CDR1 and CDR2: SGHKS, YYEKEE (reference sequence). Trimming removed 4 bases from V and 7 bases from J; junction bases left unmatched: 20. The CDR3 length is 18 residues. The CDR3 DNA sequence: TGTGCCAGCAGCCCAGGGACAGGGCTGTCCGTGGCTTCGGGTGGCTACACCTTC. The encoded protein is CASSPGTGLSVASGGYTF. The whole variable domain, filled in from reference TRBV5-5 and TRBJ1-2, reads DAGVTQSPTHLIKTRGQQVTLRCSPISGHKSVSWYQQVLGQGPQFIFQYYEKEERGRGNFPDRFSARQFPNYSSELNVNALLLGDSALYLCASSPGTGLSVASGGYTFGSGTRLTVV.

The chain links TRBV5-1 to TRBJ1-2, with TRBD1 matching 7 bases. V dropped 9 bases and J dropped 2; count of bases not matched to a gene: 13. The CDR3 totals 15 residues. Per the germline V gene, CDR1 is SGHRS and CDR2 is YFSETQ. This chain's CDR3 is CATRNQAGGNYGYTF. CDR3 nucleotides: TGCGCCACCCGGAACCAAGCAGGGGGGAACTATGGCTACACCTTC.